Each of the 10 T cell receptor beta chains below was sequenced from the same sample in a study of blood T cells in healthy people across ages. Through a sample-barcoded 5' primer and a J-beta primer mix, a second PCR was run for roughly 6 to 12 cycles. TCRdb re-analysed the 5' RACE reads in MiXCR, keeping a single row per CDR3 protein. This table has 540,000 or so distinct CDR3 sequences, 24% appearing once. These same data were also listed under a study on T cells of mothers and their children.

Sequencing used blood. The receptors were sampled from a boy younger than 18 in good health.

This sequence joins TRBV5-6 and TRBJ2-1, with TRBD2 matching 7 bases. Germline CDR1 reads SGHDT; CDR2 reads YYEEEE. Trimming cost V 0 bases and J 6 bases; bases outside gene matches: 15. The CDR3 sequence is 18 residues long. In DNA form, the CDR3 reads TGTGCCAGCAGCTTGGGGACTAGTTACACCGACCTAAGCAATGAGCAGTTCTTC. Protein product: CASSLGTSYTDLSNEQFF. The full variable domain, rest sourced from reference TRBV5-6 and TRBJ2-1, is DAGVTQSPTHLIKTRGQQVTLRCSPKSGHDTVSWYQQALGQGPQFIFQYYEEEERQRGNFPDRFSGHQFPNYSSELNVNALLLGDSALYLCASSLGTSYTDLSNEQFFGPGTRLTVL.

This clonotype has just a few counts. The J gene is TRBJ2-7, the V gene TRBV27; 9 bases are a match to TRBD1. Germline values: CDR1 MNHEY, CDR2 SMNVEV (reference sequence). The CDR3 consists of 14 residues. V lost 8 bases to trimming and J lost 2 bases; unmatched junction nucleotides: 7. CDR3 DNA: TGTGCCAGCGGCCAGCACAGGGGGCCCTACGAGCAGTACTTC. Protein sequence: CASGQHRGPYEQYF.

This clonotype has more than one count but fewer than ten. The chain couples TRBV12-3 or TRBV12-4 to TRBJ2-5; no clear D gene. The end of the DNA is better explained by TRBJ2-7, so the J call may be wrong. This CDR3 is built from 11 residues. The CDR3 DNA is TGTGCCAGCAGAAGCCAGTACGAGCAGTACTTC. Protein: CASRSQYEQYF.

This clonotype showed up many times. CDR3 sequence (DNA): TGTGCCAGCAGCCCTCCACGGACAGGGCGGGAAGGCTACACCTTC. This codes for CASSPPRTGREGYTF. The rearrangement links TRBV13 to TRBJ1-2; 8 bases map to TRBD1. CDR1 and CDR2 (germline): PRHDT, FYEKMQ (reference sequence). This CDR3 is built from 15 residues. Unmatched junction bases numbered 13, after V lost 5 bases and J lost 8 bases.

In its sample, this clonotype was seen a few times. In DNA form, the CDR3 reads TGTGCCAGCTCCCTAGGGGGGGCGTCTGCGGCCTACACCTTC. Its translation is CASSLGGASAAYTF. The J gene is TRBJ1-2, the V gene TRBV12-3 or TRBV12-4, with D maybe TRBD1 (6 bases). The V gene lost 8 bases and the J gene lost 10 bases, with 23 bases spanning the gap. This CDR3 region has 14 residues.

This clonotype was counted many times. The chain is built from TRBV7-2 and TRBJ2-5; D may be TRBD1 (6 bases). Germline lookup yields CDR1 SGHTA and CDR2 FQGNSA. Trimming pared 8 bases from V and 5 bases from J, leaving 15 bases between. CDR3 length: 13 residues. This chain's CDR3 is CASLRDRGETQYF. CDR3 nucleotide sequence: TGTGCCAGCTTACGGGATAGGGGGGAGACCCAGTACTTC.

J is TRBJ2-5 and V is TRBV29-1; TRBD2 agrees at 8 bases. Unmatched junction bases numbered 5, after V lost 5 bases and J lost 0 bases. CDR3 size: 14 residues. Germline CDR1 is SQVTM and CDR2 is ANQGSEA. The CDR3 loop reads CSVIERGYQETQYF. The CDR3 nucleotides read TGCAGCGTTATCGAGCGGGGGTACCAAGAGACCCAGTACTTC.

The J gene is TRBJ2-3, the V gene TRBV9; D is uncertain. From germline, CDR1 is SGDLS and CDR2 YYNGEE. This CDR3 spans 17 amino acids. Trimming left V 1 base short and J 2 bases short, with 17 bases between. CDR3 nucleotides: TGTGCCAGCAGCGTAATCGGAGACCAGTACCACACAGATACGCAGTATTTT. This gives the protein CASSVIGDQYHTDTQYF.

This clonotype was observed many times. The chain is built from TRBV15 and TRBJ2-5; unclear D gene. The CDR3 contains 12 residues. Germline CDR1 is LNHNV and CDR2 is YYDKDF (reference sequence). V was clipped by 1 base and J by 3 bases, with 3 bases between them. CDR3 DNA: TGTGCCACCAGCAGAGTTAAAGAGACCCAGTACTTC. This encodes CATSRVKETQYF.

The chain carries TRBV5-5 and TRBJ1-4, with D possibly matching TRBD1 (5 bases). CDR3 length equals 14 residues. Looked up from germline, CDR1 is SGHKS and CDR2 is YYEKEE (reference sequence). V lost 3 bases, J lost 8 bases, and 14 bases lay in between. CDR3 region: CASSWAQDSEKLFF. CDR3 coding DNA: TGTGCCAGCAGCTGGGCACAGGATTCGGAAAAACTGTTTTTT.